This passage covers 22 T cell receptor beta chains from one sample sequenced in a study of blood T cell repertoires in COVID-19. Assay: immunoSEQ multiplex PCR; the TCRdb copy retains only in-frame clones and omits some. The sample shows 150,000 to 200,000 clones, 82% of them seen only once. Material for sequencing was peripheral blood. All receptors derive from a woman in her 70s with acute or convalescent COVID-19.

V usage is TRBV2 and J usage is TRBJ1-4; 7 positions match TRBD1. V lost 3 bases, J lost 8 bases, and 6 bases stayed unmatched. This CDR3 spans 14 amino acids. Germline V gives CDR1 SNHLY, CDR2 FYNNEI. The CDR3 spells CASSETGSNEKLFF. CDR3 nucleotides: TGTGCCAGCAGTGAGACAGGGAGTAACGAAAAACTGTTTTTT.

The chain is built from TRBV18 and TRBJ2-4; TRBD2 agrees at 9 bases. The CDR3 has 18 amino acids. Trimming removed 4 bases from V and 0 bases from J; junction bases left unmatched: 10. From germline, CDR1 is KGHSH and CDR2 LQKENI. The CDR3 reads CASSLITTSGPAKNIQYF. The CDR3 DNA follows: TGTGCCAGCTCACTAATAACGACTAGCGGCCCAGCCAAAAACATTCAGTACTTC.

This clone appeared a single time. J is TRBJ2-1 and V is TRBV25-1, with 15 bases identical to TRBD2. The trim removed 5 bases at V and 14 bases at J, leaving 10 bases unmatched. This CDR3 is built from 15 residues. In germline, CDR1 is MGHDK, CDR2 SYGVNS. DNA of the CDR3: TGTGCCAGCAGTACAGGACTAGCGGGAGGGCCGGGGGAGTTCTTC. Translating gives CASSTGLAGGPGEFF.

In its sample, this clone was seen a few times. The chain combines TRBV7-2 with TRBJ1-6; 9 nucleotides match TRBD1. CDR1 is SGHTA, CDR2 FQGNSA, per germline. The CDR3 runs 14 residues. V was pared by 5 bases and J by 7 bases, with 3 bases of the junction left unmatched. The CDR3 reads CASSRGQGNSPLHF. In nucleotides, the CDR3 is TGTGCCAGCAGCCGCGGACAGGGGAATTCACCCCTCCACTTT. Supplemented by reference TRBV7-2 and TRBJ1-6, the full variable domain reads GAGVSQSPSNKVTEKGKDVELRCDPISGHTALYWYRQSLGQGLEFLIYFQGNSAPDKSGLPSDRFSAERTGGSVSTLTIQRTQQEDSAVYLCASSRGQGNSPLHFGNGTRLTVT.

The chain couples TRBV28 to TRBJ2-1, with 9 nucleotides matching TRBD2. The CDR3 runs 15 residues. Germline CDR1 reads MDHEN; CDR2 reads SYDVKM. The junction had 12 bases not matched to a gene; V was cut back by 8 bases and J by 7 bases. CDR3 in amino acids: CASLGLAVMGNEQFF. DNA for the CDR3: TGTGCCAGCTTGGGACTAGCCGTTATGGGGAATGAGCAGTTCTTC.

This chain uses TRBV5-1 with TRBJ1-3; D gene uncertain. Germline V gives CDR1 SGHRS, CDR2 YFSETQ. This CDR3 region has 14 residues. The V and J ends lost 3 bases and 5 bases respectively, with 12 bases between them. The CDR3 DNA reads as TGCGCCAGCAGCTCTACAGCTTCTAGAAACACCATATATTTT. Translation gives CASSSTASRNTIYF.

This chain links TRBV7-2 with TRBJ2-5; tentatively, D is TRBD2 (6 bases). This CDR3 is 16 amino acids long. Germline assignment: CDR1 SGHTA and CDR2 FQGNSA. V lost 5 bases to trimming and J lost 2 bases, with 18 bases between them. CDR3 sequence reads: CASSPSSANSQETQYF. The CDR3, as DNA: TGTGCCAGCAGCCCGTCTAGCGCCAACTCACAAGAGACCCAGTACTTC.

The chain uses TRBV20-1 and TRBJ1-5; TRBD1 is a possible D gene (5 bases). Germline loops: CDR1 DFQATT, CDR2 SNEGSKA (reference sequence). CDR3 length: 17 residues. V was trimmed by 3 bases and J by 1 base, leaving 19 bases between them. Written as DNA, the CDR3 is TGCAGTGCTAGTTATGGGGGGGAGGGAGAAAGCAATCAGCCCCAGCATTTT. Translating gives CSASYGGEGESNQPQHF.

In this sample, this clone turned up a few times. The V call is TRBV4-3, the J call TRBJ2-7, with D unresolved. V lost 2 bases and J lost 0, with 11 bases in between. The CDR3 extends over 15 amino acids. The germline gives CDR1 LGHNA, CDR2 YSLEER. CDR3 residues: CASSQYSRSSYEQYF. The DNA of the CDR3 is TGCGCCAGCAGCCAATACTCAAGAAGCTCCTACGAGCAGTACTTC.

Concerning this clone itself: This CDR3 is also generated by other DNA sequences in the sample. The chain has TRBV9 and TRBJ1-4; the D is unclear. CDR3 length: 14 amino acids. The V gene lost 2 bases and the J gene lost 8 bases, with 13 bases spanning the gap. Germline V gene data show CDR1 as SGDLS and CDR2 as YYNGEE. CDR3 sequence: CASSVEGRGEKLFF. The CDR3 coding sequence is TGTGCCAGCAGCGTCGAAGGGAGAGGAGAAAAACTGTTTTTT. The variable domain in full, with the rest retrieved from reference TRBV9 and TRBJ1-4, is DSGVTQTPKHLITATGQRVTLRCSPRSGDLSVYWYQQSLDQGLQFLIQYYNGEERAKGNILERFSAQQFPDLHSELNLSSLELGDSALYFCASSVEGRGEKLFFGSGTQLSVL.

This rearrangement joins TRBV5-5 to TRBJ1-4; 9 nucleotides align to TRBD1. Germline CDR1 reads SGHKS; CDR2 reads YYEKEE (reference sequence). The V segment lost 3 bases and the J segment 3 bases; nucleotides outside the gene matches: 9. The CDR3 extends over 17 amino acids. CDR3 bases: TGTGCCAGCAGCTCAACCGGGACAGGGATTTCTAATGAAAAACTGTTTTTT. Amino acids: CASSSTGTGISNEKLFF.

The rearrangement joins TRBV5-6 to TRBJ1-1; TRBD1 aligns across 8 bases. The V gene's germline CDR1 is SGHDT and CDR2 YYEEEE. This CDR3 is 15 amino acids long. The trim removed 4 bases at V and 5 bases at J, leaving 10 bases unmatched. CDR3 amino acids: CASSDGQGRGTEAFF. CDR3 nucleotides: TGTGCCAGCAGCGATGGACAGGGTCGAGGAACTGAAGCTTTCTTT.

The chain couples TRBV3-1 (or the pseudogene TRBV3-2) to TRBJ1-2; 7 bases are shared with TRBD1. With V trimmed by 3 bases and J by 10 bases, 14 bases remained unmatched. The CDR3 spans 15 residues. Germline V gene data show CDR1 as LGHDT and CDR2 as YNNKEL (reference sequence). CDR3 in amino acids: CASSQPLGTDDTYTF. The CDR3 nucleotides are TGTGCCAGCAGCCAGCCCCTCGGGACAGATGATACCTACACCTTC.

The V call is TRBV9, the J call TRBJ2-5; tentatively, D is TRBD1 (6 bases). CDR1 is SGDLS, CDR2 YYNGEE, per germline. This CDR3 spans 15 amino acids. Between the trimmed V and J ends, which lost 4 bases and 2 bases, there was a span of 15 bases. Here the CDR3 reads CASSPIGGWQETQYF. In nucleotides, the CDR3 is TGTGCCAGCAGCCCCATAGGGGGTTGGCAAGAGACCCAGTACTTC.

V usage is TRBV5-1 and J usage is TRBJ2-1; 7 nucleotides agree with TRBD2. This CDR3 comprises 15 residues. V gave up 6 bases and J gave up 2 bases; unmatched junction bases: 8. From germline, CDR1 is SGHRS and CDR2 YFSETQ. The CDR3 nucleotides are TGCGCCAGCAATCCAAGCGGGGCTACCTACAATGAGCAGTTCTTC. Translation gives CASNPSGATYNEQFF. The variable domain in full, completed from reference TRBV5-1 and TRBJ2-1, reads KAGVTQTPRYLIKTRGQQVTLSCSPISGHRSVSWYQQTPGQGLQFLFEYFSETQRNKGNFPGRFSGRQFSNSRSEMNVSTLELGDSALYLCASNPSGATYNEQFFGPGTRLTVL.

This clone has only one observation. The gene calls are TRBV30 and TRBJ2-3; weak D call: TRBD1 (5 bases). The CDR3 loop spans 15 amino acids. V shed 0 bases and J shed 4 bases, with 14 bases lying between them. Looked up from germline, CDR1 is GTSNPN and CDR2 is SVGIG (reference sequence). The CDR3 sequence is CAWSVSSVTADTQYF. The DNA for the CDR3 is TGTGCCTGGAGTGTGTCGTCGGTGACAGCAGATACGCAGTATTTT.

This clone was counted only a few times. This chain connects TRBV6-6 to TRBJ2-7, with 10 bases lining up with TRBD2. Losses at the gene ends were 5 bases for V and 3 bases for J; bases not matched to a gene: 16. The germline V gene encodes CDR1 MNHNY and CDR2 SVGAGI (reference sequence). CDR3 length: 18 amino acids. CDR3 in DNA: TGTGCCAGCAGTCTACGTACAAGTTATAGCGGGAGGTTCTACGAGCAGTACTTC. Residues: CASSLRTSYSGRFYEQYF.

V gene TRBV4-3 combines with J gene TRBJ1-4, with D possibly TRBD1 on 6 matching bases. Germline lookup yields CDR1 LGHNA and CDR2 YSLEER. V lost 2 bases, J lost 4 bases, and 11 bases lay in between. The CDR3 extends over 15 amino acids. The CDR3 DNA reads TGCGCCAGCAGCCAAAGAGACAGGAATAATGAAAAACTGTTTTTT. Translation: CASSQRDRNNEKLFF.

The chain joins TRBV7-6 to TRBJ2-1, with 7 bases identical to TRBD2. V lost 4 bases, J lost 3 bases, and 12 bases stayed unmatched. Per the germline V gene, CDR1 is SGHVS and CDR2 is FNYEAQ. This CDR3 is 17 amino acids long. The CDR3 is CASSSRLADQVYNEQFF. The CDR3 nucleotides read TGTGCCAGCAGCTCCCGTCTAGCGGACCAGGTCTACAATGAGCAGTTCTTC.

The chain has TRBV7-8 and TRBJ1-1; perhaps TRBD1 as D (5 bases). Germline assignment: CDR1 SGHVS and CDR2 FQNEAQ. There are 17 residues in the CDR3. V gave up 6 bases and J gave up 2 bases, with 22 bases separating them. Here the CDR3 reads CASRLSGRERANTEAFF. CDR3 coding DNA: TGTGCCAGCAGACTGTCAGGGAGGGAGAGGGCAAACACTGAAGCTTTCTTT.

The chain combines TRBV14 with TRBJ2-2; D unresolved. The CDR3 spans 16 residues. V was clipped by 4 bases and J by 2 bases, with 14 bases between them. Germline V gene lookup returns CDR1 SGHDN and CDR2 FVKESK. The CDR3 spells CASSPSKLLNTGELFF. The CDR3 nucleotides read TGTGCCAGCAGCCCTTCGAAGCTCCTCAACACCGGGGAGCTGTTTTTT.

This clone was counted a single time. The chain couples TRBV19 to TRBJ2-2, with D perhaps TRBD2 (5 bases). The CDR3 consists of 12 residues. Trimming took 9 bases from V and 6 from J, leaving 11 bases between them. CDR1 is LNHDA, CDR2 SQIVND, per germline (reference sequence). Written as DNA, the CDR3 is TGTGCCAGCCGGAGGTGGGCCGGGGAGCTGTTTTTT. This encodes CASRRWAGELFF.